Listed here is a single T cell receptor beta chain. Its antigen has not been determined. No clone much larger than this one lies a single base away; base qualities are absent. This specimen comes from a study of blood T cell repertoires in COVID-19 (dated by TCRdb to about 2020). General notes on the study: The collaborator samples originated in the United States, Italy and Spain and spanned the acute and convalescent phases of COVID-19. The material from the prospective study consisted of cDNA or gDNA derived from T cells, B-cell-depleted T cells, or PBMCs. The dataset comprised deeply sampled blood TCRbeta repertoires from subjects exposed to, actively infected with, or recovered from COVID-19. A freely available public database, intended as a resource for researchers studying the immune response to SARS-CoV-2, is where the repertoires were released. The samples were drawn from two sources: the first 160 participants of the ongoing ImmuneRACE study, and 950 to 1,500 subjects contributed by 6 global collaborators. The sample metadata nearly always contained a de-identified subject ID, COVID-19 status, age in years and sex. Where HLA class I and class II types were available, the types were taken from metadata supplied by the sample provider, not from assay-based typing. General findings and caveats noted by the study authors: The amount of clinical and demographic metadata varied by source and participant and was provided uncurated.

From its cysteine to its phenylalanine, the CDR3 spans 15 amino acids. Of the read, only the CDR3 DNA is kept; its 45 bases are in frame from base 1. Relative to germline, V is missing 4 bases and J is missing 4 bases, with 3 bases of the junction outside any gene match. According to the germline V gene, CDR1 reads SGHNT and CDR2 reads YENEEA. Participants in the prospective study were aged about 18 to 89 years, lived in 24 United States geographic areas, and enrolled through a virtual design. Cohort assignment in the prospective study relied on participant-reported clinical history from a screening survey and a study questionnaire. In the prospective study, mobile phlebotomists collected whole blood, serum and a nasopharyngeal or oropharyngeal swab from each participant. Participants in the prospective study had the option to provide additional blood draws and questionnaires over a roughly two-month period. Prospective study blood samples were shipped either frozen or at room temperature before DNA extraction.

TCRbeta CDR3 regions were amplified from genomic DNA by means of the immunoSEQ Assay, a bias-controlled multiplex PCR. Concerning the study's data processing: Within the assay, amplification of reference gene primers was used to estimate how many nucleated cells each sample contained. Sequence reads were collapsed and filtered to measure the absolute abundance of every unique TCRbeta CDR3 rearrangement. For each sample, productive Simpson clonality was calculated by taking the square root of Simpson's diversity index across productive rearrangements. TCRdb carries this immuneACCESS record with in-frame sequences only. Its versions omit some clonotypes, under half of them owing to an unresolved V gene in the studies checked, with the rest unexplained. Clonal size and the V and J genes are those of that table, whereas D and trimming came from the DNA. The sample records a few hundred thousand clones, 88% of which are singletons. Of the sample, roughly 2.4% is held by the ten largest clones.

The chain couples TRBV11-3 to TRBJ2-6, and TRBD1 matches 8 of the central bases. This TCR was sampled from a woman in her forties with acute COVID-19. The sequenced sample was PBMCs or T cells enriched from blood (not recorded which). The sequenced DNA: TGTGCCAGCAGCTGGACAGGGTACGGGGCCAACGTCCTGACTTTC. The resulting protein is CASSWTGYGANVLTF. The reference TRBV11-3 and TRBJ2-6 proteins fill in what lies around the CDR3, so the full variable domain reads EAGVVQSPRYKIIEKKQPVAFWCNPISGHNTLYWYLQNLGQGPELLIRYENEEAVDDSQLPKDRFSAERLKGVDSTLKIQPAELGDSAVYLCASSWTGYGANVLTFGAGSRLTVL.